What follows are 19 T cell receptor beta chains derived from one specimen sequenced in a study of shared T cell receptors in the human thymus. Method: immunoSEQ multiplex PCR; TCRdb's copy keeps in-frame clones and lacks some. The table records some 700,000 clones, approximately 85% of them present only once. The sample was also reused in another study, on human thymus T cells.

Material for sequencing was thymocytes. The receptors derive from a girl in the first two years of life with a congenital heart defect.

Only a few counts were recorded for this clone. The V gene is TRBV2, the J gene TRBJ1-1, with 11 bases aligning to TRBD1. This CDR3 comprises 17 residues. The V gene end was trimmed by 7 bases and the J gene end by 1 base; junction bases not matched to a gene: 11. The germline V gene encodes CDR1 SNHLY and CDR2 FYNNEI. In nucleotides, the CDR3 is TGTGCCAGCAAGGAGGGGGGGACAGGGGGAGGGAACACTGAAGCTTTCTTT. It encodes CASKEGGTGGGNTEAFF.

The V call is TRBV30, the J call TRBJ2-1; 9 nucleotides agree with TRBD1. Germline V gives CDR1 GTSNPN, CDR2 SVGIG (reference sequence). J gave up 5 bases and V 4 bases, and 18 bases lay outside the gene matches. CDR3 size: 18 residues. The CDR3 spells CAWTTRESGTGTNNEQFF. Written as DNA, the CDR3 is TGTGCCTGGACCACACGGGAGTCCGGGACAGGGACCAACAATGAGCAGTTCTTC. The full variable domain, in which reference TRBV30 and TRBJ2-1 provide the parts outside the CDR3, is SQTIHQWPATLVQPVGSPLSLECTVEGTSNPNLYWYRQAAGRGLQLLFYSVGIGQISSEVPQNLSASRPQDRQFILSSKKLLLSDSGFYLCAWTTRESGTGTNNEQFFGPGTRLTVL.

CDR3 sequence (DNA): TGTGCCAGTAGGAGTCGGACAGGAACTAATGAAAAACTGTTTTTT. Residues: CASRSRTGTNEKLFF. The chain employs TRBV19 and TRBJ1-4; 7 positions match TRBD1. J lost 1 base, V lost 6 bases, and 5 bases had no gene match. Germline loops: CDR1 LNHDA, CDR2 SQIVND (reference sequence). The CDR3 totals 15 residues. The entire variable domain, with the rest obtained from reference TRBV19 and TRBJ1-4, is as follows: DGGITQSPKYLFRKEGQNVTLSCEQNLNHDAMYWYRQDPGQGLRLIYYSQIVNDFQKGDIAEGYSVSREKKESFPLTVTSAQKNPTAFYLCASRSRTGTNEKLFFGSGTQLSVL.

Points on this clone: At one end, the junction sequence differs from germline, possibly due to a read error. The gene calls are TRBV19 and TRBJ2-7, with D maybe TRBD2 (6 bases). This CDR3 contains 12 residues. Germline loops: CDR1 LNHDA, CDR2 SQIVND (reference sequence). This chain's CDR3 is CASSSPTGDRHF. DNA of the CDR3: TGTGCCAGTAGTTCCCCTACGGGGGATAGGCACTTC.

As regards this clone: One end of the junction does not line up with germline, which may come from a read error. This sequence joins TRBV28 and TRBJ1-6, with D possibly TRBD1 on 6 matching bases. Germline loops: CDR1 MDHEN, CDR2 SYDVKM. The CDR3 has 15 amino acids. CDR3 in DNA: TGTGCCAGCCACCCCCGGACAGACTATTATTCACCCCTCCACTTT. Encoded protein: CASHPRTDYYSPLHF.

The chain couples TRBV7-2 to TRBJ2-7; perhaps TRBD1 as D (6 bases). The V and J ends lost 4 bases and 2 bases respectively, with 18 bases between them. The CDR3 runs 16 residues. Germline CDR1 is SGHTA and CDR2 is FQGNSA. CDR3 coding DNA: TGTGCCAGCAGCTACCACTACAACCCAGGGGCCTACGAGCAGTACTTC. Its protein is CASSYHYNPGAYEQYF. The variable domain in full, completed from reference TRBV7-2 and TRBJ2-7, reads GAGVSQSPSNKVTEKGKDVELRCDPISGHTALYWYRQSLGQGLEFLIYFQGNSAPDKSGLPSDRFSAERTGGSVSTLTIQRTQQEDSAVYLCASSYHYNPGAYEQYFGPGTRLTVT.

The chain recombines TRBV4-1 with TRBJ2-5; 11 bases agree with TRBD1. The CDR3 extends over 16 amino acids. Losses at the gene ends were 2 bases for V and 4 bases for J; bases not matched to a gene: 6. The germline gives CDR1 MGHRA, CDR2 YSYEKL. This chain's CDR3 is CASSQRTGGRGETQYF. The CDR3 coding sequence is TGCGCCAGCAGCCAACGGACAGGGGGCCGTGGAGAGACCCAGTACTTC.

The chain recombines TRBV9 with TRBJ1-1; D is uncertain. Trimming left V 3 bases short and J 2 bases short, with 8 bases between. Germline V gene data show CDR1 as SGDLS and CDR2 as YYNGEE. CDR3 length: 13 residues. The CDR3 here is CASSERSNTEAFF. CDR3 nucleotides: TGTGCCAGCAGCGAACGGAGCAACACTGAAGCTTTCTTT.

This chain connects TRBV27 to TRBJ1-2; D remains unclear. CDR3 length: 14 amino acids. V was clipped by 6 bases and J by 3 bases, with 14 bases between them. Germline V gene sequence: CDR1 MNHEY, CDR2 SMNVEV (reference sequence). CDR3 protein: CASRPRRTHYGYTF. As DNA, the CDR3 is TGTGCCAGCAGGCCCAGGCGAACTCACTATGGCTACACCTTC.

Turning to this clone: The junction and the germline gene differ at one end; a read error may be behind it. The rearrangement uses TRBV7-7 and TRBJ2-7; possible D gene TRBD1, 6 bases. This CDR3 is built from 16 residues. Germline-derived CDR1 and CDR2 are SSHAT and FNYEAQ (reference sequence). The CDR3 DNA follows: TGTGCTAGCAGCACACACCCCGGGACACCTCTTTGCGAGCAGTACTTC. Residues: CASSTHPGTPLCEQYF. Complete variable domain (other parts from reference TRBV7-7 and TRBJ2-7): GAGVSQSPRYKVTKRGQDVTLRCDPISSHATLYWYQQALGQGPEFLTYFNYEAQPDKSGLPSDRFSAERPEGSISTLTIQRTEQRDSAMYRCASSTHPGTPLCEQYFGPGTRLTVT.

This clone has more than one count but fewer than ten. DNA of the CDR3: TGTGCCAGCAGCCAGAATAGCGGGGCAGATTACAATGAGCAGTTCTTC. It translates to CASSQNSGADYNEQFF. The rearrangement uses TRBV14 and TRBJ2-1; 8 bases map to TRBD2. Trimming cost V 3 bases and J 4 bases; bases outside gene matches: 8. CDR1 and CDR2 from the germline V gene are SGHDN and FVKESK. CDR3 length: 16 residues.

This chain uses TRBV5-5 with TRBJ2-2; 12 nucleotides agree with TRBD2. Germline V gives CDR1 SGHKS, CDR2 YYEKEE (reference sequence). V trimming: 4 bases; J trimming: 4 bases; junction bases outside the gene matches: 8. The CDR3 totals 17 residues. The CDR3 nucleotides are TGTGCCAGCAGCCCCGTCTTACTAGCGGGGGGCACCGGGGAGCTGTTTTTT. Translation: CASSPVLLAGGTGELFF.

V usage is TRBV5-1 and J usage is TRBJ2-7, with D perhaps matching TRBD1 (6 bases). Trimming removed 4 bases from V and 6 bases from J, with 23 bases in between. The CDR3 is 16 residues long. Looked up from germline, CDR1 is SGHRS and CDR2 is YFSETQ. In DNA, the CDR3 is TGCGCCAGCAGCCATACCCCGGCGTCAGGGGCGTGCGAGCAGTACTTC. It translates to CASSHTPASGACEQYF.

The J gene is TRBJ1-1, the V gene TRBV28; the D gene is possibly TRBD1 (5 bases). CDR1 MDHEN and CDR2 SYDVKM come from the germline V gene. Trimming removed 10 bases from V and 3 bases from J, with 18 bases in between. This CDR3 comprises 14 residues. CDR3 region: CATGRGGTYTEAFF. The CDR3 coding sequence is TGTGCCACCGGACGGGGGGGGACCTACACTGAAGCTTTCTTT.

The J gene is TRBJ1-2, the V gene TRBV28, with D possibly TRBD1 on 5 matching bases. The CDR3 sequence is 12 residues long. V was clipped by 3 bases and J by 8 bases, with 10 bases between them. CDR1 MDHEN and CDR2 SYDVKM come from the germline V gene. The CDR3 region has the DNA TGTGCCAGCAGTTTCAGGGCTCGAGGCTACACCTTC. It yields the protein CASSFRARGYTF.

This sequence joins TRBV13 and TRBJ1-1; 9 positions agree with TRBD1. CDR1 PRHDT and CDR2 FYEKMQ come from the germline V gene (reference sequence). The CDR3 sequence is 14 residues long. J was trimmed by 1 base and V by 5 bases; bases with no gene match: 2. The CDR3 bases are TGTGCCAGCAGCCTGGACAGGGGGAACACTGAAGCTTTCTTT. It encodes CASSLDRGNTEAFF.

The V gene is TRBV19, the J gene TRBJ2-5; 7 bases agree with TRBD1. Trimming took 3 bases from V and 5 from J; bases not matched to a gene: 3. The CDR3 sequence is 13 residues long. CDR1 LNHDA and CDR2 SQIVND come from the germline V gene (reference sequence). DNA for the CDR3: TGTGCCAGTAGTATGTCGGGACAGGAGACCCAGTACTTC. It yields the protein CASSMSGQETQYF.

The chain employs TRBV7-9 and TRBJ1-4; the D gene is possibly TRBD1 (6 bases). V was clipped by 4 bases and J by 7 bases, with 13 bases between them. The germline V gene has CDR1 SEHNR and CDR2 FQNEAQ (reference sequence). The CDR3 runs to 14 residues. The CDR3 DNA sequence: TGTGCCAGCAGCTATGGGGGCGGCGGTGAAAAACTGTTTTTT. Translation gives CASSYGGGGEKLFF. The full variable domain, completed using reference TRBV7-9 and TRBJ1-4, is DTGVSQNPRHKITKRGQNVTFRCDPISEHNRLYWYRQTLGQGPEFLTYFQNEAQLEKSRLLSDRFSAERPKGSFSTLEIQRTEQGDSAMYLCASSYGGGGEKLFFGSGTQLSVL.

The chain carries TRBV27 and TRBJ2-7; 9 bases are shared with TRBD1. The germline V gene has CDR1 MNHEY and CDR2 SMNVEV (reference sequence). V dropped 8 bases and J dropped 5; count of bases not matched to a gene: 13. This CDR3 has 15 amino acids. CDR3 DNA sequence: TGTGCCAGCTCCCATGGGACAGGGAATTTCCACGAGCAGTACTTC. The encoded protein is CASSHGTGNFHEQYF.